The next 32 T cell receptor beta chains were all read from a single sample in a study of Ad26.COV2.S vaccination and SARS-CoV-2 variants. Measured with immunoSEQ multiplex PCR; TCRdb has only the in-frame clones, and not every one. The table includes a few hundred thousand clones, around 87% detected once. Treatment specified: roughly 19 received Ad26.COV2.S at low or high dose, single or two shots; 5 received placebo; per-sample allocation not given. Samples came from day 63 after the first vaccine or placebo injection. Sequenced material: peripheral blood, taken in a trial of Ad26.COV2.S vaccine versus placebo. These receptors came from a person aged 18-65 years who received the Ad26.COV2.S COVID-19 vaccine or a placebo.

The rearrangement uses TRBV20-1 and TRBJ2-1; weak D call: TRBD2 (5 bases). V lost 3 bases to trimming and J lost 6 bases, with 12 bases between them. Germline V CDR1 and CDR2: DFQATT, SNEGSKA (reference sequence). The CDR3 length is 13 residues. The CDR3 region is CSASYHLANEQFF. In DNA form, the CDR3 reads TGCAGTGCTAGTTATCATCTAGCCAATGAGCAGTTCTTC.

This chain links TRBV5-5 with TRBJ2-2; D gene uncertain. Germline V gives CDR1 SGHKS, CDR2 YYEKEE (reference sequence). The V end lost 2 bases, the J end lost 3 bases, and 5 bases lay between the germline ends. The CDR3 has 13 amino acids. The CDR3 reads CASSFLDTGELFF. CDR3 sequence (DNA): TGTGCCAGCAGCTTTCTAGACACCGGGGAGCTGTTTTTT.

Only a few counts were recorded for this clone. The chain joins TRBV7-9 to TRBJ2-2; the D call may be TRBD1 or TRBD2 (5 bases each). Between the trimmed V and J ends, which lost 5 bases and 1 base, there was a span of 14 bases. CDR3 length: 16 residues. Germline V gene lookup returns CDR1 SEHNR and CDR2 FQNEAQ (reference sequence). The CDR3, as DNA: TGTGCCAGCAGCATGCCCGGGACGGTGAACACCGGGGAGCTGTTTTTT. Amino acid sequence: CASSMPGTVNTGELFF.

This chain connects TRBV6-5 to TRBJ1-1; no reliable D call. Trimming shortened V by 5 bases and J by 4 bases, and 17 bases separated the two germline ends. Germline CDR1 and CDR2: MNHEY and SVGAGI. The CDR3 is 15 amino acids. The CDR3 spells CASSKEGTIRTEAFF. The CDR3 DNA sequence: TGTGCCAGCAGTAAGGAGGGTACGATACGCACTGAAGCTTTCTTT.

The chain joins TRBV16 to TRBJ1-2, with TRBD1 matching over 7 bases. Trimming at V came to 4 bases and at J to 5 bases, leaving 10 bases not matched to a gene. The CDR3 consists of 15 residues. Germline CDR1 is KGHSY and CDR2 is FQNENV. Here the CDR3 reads CASSPSGQSTYGYTF. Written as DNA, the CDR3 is TGTGCCAGCAGCCCCTCGGGACAGTCGACTTATGGCTACACCTTC.

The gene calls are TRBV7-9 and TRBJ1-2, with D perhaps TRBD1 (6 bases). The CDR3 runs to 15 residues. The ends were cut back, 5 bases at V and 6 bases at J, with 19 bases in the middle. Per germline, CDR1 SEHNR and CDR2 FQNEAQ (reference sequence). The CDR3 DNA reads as TGTGCCAGCAGCACCCTAAGACAGGCCTTCCATGGCTACACCTTC. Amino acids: CASSTLRQAFHGYTF.

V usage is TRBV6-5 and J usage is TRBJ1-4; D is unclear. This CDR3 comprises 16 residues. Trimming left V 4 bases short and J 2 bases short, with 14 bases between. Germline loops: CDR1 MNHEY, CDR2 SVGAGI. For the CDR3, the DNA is TGTGCCAGCAGTTCAACGACGGAGCTTACTAATGAAAAACTGTTTTTT. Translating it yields CASSSTTELTNEKLFF.

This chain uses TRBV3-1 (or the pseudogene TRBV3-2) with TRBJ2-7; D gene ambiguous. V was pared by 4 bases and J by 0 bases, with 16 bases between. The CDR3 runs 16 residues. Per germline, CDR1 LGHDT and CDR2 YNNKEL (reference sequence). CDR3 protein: CASSPTYTRFSYEQYF. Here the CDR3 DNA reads TGTGCCAGCAGCCCCACTTATACTCGCTTCTCCTACGAGCAGTACTTC.

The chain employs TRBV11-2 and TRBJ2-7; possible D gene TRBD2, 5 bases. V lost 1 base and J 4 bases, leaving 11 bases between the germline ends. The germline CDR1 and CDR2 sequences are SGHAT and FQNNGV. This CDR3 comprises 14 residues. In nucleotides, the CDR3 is TGTGCCAGCAGCTTAGGCCACACGGGGTACGAGCAGTACTTC. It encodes CASSLGHTGYEQYF.

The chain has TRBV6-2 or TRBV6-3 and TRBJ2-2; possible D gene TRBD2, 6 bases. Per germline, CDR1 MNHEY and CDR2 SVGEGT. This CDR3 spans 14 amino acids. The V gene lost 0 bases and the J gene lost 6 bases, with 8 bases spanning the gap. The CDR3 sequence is CASSYSPGAGELFF. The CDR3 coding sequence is TGTGCCAGCAGTTACTCGCCGGGGGCCGGGGAGCTGTTTTTT.

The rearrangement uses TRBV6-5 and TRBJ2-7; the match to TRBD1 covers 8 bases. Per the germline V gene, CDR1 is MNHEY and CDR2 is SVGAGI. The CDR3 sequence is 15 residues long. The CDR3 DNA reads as TGTGCGTTGGCAGGGGGCTACGCGGGCCTGTGGGAGCAGTACTTC. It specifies CALAGGYAGLWEQYF.

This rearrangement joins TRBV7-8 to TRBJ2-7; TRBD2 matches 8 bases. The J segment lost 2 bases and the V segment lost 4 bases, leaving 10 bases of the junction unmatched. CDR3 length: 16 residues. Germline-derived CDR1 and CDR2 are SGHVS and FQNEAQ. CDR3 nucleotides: TGTGCCAGCAGCTACGATCTGAACGGGAGGGCCTACGAGCAGTACTTC. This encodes CASSYDLNGRAYEQYF.

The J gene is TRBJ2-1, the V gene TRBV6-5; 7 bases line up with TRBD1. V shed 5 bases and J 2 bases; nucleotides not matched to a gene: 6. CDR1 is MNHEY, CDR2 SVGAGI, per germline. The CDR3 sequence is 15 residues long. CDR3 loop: CASSLRTGPYNEQFF. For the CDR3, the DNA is TGTGCCAGCAGTCTACGGACAGGTCCCTACAATGAGCAGTTCTTC.

Written as DNA, the CDR3 is TGTGCCAGCAGCATTCCACAGTACACAGATACGCAGTATTTT. It specifies CASSIPQYTDTQYF. The gene calls are TRBV7-2 and TRBJ2-3; unclear D gene. CDR3 size: 14 residues. V was shortened by 5 bases and J by 2 bases, with 11 bases between the two germline ends. Germline V gene data show CDR1 as SGHTA and CDR2 as FQGNSA.

CDR3 bases: TGTGCCAGCAGGGCCCTAGAAAATTCACCCCTCCACTTT. Protein: CASRALENSPLHF. V and J are TRBV6-5 and TRBJ1-6; D is uncertain. The CDR3 contains 13 residues. The V end lost 6 bases, the J end lost 7 bases, and 10 bases lay between the germline ends. Germline CDR1 MNHEY, CDR2 SVGAGI.

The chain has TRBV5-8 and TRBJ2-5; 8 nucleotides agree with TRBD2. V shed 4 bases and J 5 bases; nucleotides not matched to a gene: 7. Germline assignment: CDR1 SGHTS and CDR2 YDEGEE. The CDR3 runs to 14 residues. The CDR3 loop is CASSPRGGMETQYF. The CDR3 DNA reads TGTGCCAGCAGCCCCCGGGGGGGCATGGAGACCCAGTACTTC.

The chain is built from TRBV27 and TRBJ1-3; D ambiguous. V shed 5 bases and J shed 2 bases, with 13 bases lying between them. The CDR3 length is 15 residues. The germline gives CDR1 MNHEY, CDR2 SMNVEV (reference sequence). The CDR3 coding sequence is TGTGCCAGCAGTCTAGACAACAAACCTGGAAACACCATATATTTT. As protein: CASSLDNKPGNTIYF.

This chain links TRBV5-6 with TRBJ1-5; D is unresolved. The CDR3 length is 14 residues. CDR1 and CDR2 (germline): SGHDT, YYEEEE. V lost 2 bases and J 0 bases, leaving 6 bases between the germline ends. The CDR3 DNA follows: TGTGCCAGCAGCTTCGGCGTTAGCAATCAGCCCCAGCATTTT. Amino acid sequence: CASSFGVSNQPQHF.

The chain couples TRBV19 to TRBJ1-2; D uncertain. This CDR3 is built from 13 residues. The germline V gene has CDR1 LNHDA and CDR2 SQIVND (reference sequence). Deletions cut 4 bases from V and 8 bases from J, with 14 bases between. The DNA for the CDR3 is TGTGCCAGTAGTAGCCAGGCACCCGGCGGCTACACCTTC. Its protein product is CASSSQAPGGYTF.

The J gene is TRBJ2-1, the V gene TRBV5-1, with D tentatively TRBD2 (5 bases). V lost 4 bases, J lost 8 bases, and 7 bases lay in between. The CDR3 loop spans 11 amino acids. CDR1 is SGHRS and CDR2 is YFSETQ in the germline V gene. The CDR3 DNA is TGCGCCAGCAGCGCGAGGGATGAGCAGTTCTTC. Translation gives CASSARDEQFF.

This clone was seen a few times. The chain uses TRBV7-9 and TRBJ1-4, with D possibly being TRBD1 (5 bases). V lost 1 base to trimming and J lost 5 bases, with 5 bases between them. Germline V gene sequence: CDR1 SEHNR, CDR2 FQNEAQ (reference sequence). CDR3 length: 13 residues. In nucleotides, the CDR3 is TGTGCCAGCAGCTTAGACAGGAATGAAAAACTGTTTTTT. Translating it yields CASSLDRNEKLFF.

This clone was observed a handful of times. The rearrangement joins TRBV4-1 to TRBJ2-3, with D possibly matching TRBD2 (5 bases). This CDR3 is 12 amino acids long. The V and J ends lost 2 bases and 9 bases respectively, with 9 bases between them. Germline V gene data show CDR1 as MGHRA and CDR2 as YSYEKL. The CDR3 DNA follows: TGCGCCAGCAGCCAATCCCCGGGAACGCAGTATTTT. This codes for CASSQSPGTQYF.

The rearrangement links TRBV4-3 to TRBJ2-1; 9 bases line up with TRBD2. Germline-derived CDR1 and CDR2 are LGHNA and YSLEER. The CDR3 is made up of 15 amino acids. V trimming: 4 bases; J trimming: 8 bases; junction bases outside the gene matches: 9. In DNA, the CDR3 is TGCGCCAGCAGCCCAGGTGCTAGCGGGGACTATGAGCAGTTCTTC. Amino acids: CASSPGASGDYEQFF.

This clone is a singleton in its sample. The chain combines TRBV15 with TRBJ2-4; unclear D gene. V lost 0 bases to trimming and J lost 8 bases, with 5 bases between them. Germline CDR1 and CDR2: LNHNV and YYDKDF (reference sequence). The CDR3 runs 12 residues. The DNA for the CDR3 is TGTGCCACCAGCAGAGATTTGGACATTCAGTACTTC. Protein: CATSRDLDIQYF.

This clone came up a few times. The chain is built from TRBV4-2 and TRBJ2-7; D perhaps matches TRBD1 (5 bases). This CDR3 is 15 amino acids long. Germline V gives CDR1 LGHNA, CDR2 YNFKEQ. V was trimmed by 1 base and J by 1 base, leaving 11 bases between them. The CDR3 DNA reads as TGTGCCAGCAGCCAAGGACAGTTAGTGTCCTACGAGCAGTACTTC. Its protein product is CASSQGQLVSYEQYF.

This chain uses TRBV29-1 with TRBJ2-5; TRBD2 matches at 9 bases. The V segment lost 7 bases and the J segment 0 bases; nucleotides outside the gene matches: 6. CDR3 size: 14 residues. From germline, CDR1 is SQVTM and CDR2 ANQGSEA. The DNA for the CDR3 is TGCAGCGCCCGGACTAGCGCACACCAAGAGACCCAGTACTTC. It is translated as CSARTSAHQETQYF.

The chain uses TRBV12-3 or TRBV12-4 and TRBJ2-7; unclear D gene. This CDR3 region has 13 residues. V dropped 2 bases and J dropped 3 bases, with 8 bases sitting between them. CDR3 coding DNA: TGTGCCAGCAGTTTACAGGACGGCTACGAGCAGTACTTC. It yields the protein CASSLQDGYEQYF.

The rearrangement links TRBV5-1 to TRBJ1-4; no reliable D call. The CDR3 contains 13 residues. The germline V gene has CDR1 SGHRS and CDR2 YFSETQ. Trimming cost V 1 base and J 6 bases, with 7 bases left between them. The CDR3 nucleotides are TGCGCCAGCAGCTTGATGCCGGATGAAAAACTGTTTTTT. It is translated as CASSLMPDEKLFF. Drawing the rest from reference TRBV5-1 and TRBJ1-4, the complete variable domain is KAGVTQTPRYLIKTRGQQVTLSCSPISGHRSVSWYQQTPGQGLQFLFEYFSETQRNKGNFPGRFSGRQFSNSRSEMNVSTLELGDSALYLCASSLMPDEKLFFGSGTQLSVL.

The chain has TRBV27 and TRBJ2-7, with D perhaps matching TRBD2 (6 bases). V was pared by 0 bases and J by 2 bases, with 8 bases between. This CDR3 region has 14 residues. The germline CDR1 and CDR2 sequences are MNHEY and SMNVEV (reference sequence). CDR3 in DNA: TGTGCCAGCAGTTTATCAAGCGGGCCCTACGAGCAGTACTTC. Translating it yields CASSLSSGPYEQYF.

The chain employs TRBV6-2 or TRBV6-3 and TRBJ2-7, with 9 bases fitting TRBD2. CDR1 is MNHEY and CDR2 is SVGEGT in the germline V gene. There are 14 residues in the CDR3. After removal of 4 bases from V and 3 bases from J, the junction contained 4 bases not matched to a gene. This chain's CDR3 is CASSSSGVDYEQYF. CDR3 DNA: TGTGCCAGCAGTTCTAGCGGGGTGGACTACGAGCAGTACTTC.

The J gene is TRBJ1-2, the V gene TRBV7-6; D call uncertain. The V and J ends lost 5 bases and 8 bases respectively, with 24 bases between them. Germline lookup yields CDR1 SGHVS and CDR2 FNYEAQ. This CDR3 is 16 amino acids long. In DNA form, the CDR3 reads TGTGCCAGCAGCCCAACCATACAGCCCCCGCTAAGGGGCTACACCTTC. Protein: CASSPTIQPPLRGYTF.

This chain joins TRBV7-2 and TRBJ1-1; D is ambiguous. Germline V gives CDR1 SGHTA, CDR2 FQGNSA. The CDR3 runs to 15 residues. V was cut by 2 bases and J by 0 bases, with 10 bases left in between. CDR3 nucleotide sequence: TGTGCCAGCAGCTTATTGACCGGCATGAACACTGAAGCTTTCTTT. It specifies CASSLLTGMNTEAFF.